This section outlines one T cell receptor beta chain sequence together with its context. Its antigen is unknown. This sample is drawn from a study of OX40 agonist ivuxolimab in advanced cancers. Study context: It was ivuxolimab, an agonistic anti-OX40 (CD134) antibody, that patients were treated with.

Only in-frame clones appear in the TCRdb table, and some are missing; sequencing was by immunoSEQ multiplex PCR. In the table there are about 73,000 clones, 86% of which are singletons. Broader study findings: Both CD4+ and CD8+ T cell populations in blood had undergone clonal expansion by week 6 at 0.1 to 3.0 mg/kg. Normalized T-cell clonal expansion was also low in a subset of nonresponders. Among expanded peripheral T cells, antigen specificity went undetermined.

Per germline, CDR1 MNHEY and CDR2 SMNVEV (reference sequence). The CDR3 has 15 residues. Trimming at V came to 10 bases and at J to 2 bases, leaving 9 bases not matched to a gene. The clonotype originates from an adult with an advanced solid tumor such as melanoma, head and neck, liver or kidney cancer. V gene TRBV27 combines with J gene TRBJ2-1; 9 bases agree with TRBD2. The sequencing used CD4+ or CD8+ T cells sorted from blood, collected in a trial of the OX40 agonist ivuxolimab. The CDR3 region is CATLGGGATYNEQFF. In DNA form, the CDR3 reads TGTGCCACATTAGGCGGGGGGGCCACCTACAATGAGCAGTTCTTC.